Below, 17 T cell receptor beta chains from the same sample are listed, as sequenced in a study of read filtering for tumor transcriptome and immune sequencing (TCRdb year 2020). Reads for this sample came from an Illumina HiSeq 4000. Starting from 400 ng RNA, TCR libraries were constructed with the Immunoverse kit using molecular barcoded adaptors that cover the alpha/delta and beta/gamma chains. TCRdb reran the public reads through fastp at Q25 and MiXCR, keeping productive beta chains. Entries are consolidated by CDR3 protein sequence, retaining the most common genes and DNA. Counted in this sample were about 90,000 distinct CDR3 sequences; roughly 12% of them appeared once. The ten biggest clones cover more than 12% of the sample. Material: a population of CD138-negative cells sorted from bone marrow. The cell subset or site tag for this specimen amounts to: bone marrow mononuclear cells depleted of CD138+ plasma/myeloma cells by negative magnetic selection. The source of these receptors is a donor aged 40 or older with multiple myeloma.

The chain recombines TRBV4-1 with TRBJ2-1, with D possibly TRBD2 on 6 matching bases. Trimming left V 0 bases short and J 7 bases short, with 13 bases between. There are 15 residues in the CDR3. Germline lookup yields CDR1 MGHRA and CDR2 YSYEKL. DNA for the CDR3: TGCGCCAGCAGCCAAGATCCGGGGGAGTTGAATGAGCAGTTCTTC. Residues: CASSQDPGELNEQFF.

This clonotype appeared many times. The CDR3 nucleotides read TGCGCCAGCAGCTCCGCCGGGACGGCGAACACTGAAGCTTTCTTT. Protein product: CASSSAGTANTEAFF. J is TRBJ1-1 and V is TRBV5-1; a possible D gene is TRBD1 (5 bases). The CDR3 runs 15 residues. CDR1 is SGHRS, CDR2 YFSETQ, per germline. V was clipped by 3 bases and J by 1 base, with 13 bases between them.

This clonotype was seen only a few times. The chain employs TRBV6-1 and TRBJ1-2; no clear D gene. Germline CDR1 is MNHNS and CDR2 is SASEGT. V was trimmed by 1 base and J by 8 bases, leaving 14 bases between them. The CDR3 extends over 14 amino acids. This chain's CDR3 is CASSEEAALRGYTF. The CDR3 DNA reads TGTGCCAGCAGTGAAGAGGCAGCCCTTAGAGGCTACACCTTC.

To note about this clonotype: This could be a read error, since a much larger clone is one nucleotide away. The chain links TRBV6-2 or TRBV6-3 to TRBJ2-6; D call uncertain. Germline CDR1 is MNHEY and CDR2 is SVGEGT. Trimming removed 6 bases from V and 4 bases from J, with 7 bases in between. This CDR3 is built from 13 residues. The CDR3 nucleotides read TGTGCCAGCAGCATACAGGGGGCCAACGTCCTGACTTTC. This gives the protein CASSIQGANVLTF.

The V and J genes are TRBV14 and TRBJ1-3; D ambiguous. This CDR3 spans 17 amino acids. Germline assignment: CDR1 SGHDN and CDR2 FVKESK. Trimming removed 0 bases at V and 3 bases at J, with 15 bases between. CDR3 region: CASSQDPRGLRGNTIYF. DNA for the CDR3: TGTGCCAGCAGCCAAGATCCTCGTGGCTTGCGTGGAAACACCATATATTTT.

The CDR3 sequence is CAWSVGGGGGYTF. The CDR3 DNA reads TGTGCCTGGAGTGTAGGAGGGGGCGGCGGCTACACCTTC. The J gene is TRBJ1-2, the V gene TRBV30; TRBD1 matches at 7 bases. From germline, CDR1 is GTSNPN and CDR2 SVGIG (reference sequence). Trimming took 0 bases from V and 8 from J; bases not matched to a gene: 6. The CDR3 spans 13 residues.

At least ten counts were recorded for this clonotype. The chain carries TRBV3-1 and TRBJ1-1; 7 bases fit TRBD1. Germline V lookup: CDR1 LGHDT, CDR2 YNNKEL (reference sequence). The CDR3 spans 13 residues. The junction had 8 bases not matched to a gene; V was cut back by 5 bases and J by 8 bases. CDR3 in amino acids: CASSSRDRREAFF. The CDR3 DNA sequence: TGTGCCAGCAGCTCCCGGGACAGACGGGAAGCTTTCTTT. Full variable domain (remainder filled in from reference TRBV3-1 and TRBJ1-1): DTAVSQTPKYLVTQMGNDKSIKCEQNLGHDTMYWYKQDSKKFLKIMFSYNNKELIINETVPNRFSPKSPDKAHLNLHINSLELGDSAVYFCASSSRDRREAFFGQGTRLTVV.

The sample holds many counts of this clonotype. The chain combines TRBV11-2 with TRBJ2-7; TRBD2 agrees at 10 bases. The germline V gene encodes CDR1 SGHAT and CDR2 FQNNGV. Trimming at V came to 5 bases and at J to 6 bases, leaving 4 bases not matched to a gene. This CDR3 comprises 13 residues. CDR3 coding DNA: TGTGCCAGCAGCCCTAAGCGGGAGGGCGAGCAGTACTTC. Its protein product is CASSPKREGEQYF. The variable domain in full, completed from reference TRBV11-2 and TRBJ2-7, reads EAGVAQSPRYKIIEKRQSVAFWCNPISGHATLYWYQQILGQGPKLLIQFQNNGVVDDSQLPKDRFSAERLKGVDSTLKIQPAKLEDSAVYLCASSPKREGEQYFGPGTRLTVT.

This clonotype was seen repeatedly, ten times or more. CDR3 loop: CASSLGSGVSQPQHF. The CDR3, as DNA: TGCGCCAGCAGCTTGGGGTCAGGGGTGAGTCAGCCCCAGCATTTT. The V call is TRBV5-1, the J call TRBJ1-5; D possibly corresponds to TRBD1 (6 bases). The V end was cut by 0 bases, the J end by 6 bases, with 13 bases between. Germline V CDR1 and CDR2: SGHRS, YFSETQ. This CDR3 has 15 residues. Combining the CDR3 with reference TRBV5-1 and TRBJ1-5 gives the whole variable domain KAGVTQTPRYLIKTRGQQVTLSCSPISGHRSVSWYQQTPGQGLQFLFEYFSETQRNKGNFPGRFSGRQFSNSRSEMNVSTLELGDSALYLCASSLGSGVSQPQHFGDGTRLSIL.

Points on this clonotype: This could be a read error, since a much larger clone is one nucleotide away. The conserved phenylalanine or tryptophan is not found at the CDR3 terminus, so this likely reflects a read error. Because the CDR3's place on the DNA is in doubt, the DNA is left out and the CDR3 is given as listed by TCRdb. The chain has TRBV11-2 and TRBJ2-7; the table names TRBD1, a call not compared with the DNA. The CDR3 is 15 amino acids long, termini counted. The germline CDR1 and CDR2 sequences are SGHAT and FQNNGV. The CDR3 protein is CASSSATGVIYEQHY.

This clonotype occurred many times. This chain uses TRBV6-2 or TRBV6-3 with TRBJ2-1; no reliable D call. There are 13 residues in the CDR3. V was trimmed by 5 bases and J by 2 bases, leaving 7 bases between them. CDR1 MNHEY and CDR2 SVGEGT come from the germline V gene. CDR3 sequence (DNA): TGTGCCAGCAGTCCTACAGCCTACAATGAGCAGTTCTTC. Its protein is CASSPTAYNEQFF.

This clonotype appeared once. This sequence may be a read error, since a much larger clone differs from it by one base. The chain links TRBV27 to TRBJ2-7, with TRBD2 matching 12 bases. In germline, CDR1 is MNHEY, CDR2 SMNVEV (reference sequence). The ends lost 5 bases at V and 0 bases at J; junction bases unmatched: 8. This CDR3 has 17 amino acids. DNA of the CDR3: TGTGCCAGCAGTCCAGGAACGGGACTAGCGGGCTCCTACGAGCAGTACTTC. This translates into CASSPGTGLAGSYEQYF.

This clonotype was observed many times. The chain couples TRBV14 to TRBJ2-2; TRBD2 might be the D (6 bases). CDR1 is SGHDN and CDR2 is FVKESK in the germline V gene. The CDR3 has 17 amino acids. V lost 2 bases, J lost 6 bases, and 19 bases lay in between. CDR3 coding DNA: TGTGCCAGCAGCCAAAGGAAATTTGGGACTCATCCCGGGGAGCTGTTTTTT. The encoded protein is CASSQRKFGTHPGELFF.

For this clonotype: A single base separates this from a much larger clone, so it may be a read error. V gene TRBV5-5 combines with J gene TRBJ2-1; 12 positions match TRBD2. Germline CDR1 SGHKS, CDR2 YYEKEE (reference sequence). The CDR3 sequence is 16 residues long. The CDR3 region is CASSTGLAGTYNGQFF. CDR3 sequence (DNA): TGTGCCAGCAGTACAGGACTAGCGGGAACATACAATGGGCAGTTCTTC.

The rearrangement links TRBV5-1 to TRBJ2-1; D gene uncertain. In germline, CDR1 is SGHRS, CDR2 YFSETQ. Trimming took 0 bases from V and 8 from J, leaving 18 bases between them. This CDR3 is 16 amino acids long. The CDR3 loop reads CASSLGSSGLGDEQFF. CDR3 DNA sequence: TGCGCCAGCAGCTTGGGGTCTTCCGGTCTAGGCGATGAGCAGTTCTTC.

For this clonotype: One base away lies a much larger clone, so this may be a sequencing read error. The chain links TRBV7-2 to TRBJ1-4, with D possibly TRBD1 on 5 matching bases. The assigned J gene may be wrong: the sequence end matches TRBJ2-3 better. There are 14 residues in the CDR3. Germline V lookup: CDR1 SGHTA, CDR2 FQGNSA. DNA for the CDR3: TGTGCCAGCAGCTTAGCGGGGCACACAGATCCGCAGTATTTT. This translates into CASSLAGHTDPQYF.

With regard to this clonotype: This likely came from a read error, as a far larger clone is one base away. The rearrangement links TRBV11-2 to TRBJ1-1; D gene uncertain. V was pared by 6 bases and J by 0 bases, with 8 bases between. The CDR3 totals 13 residues. The germline V gene has CDR1 SGHAT and CDR2 FQNNGV. This CDR3 is CASRWGLNTEAFF. CDR3 sequence (DNA): TGTGCCAGCAGGTGGGGTCTGAACACTGAAGCTTTCTTT.